The 27 T cell receptor beta chains below were found in one sample sequenced in a study of T cell responses to AZD1222 COVID-19 vaccine. The table came from immunoSEQ multiplex PCR; TCRdb's copy has only in-frame clones and leaves some out. The table shows tens of thousands of clones, with more than 85% occurring only once. Here the sequenced sample was peripheral blood, taken on day 0 of AZD1222 vaccination. These receptors were obtained from an adult in good health.

The chain uses TRBV7-2 and TRBJ1-2, with D possibly TRBD1 on 6 matching bases. Trimming cost V 5 bases and J 5 bases, with 30 bases left between them. The CDR3 is 19 amino acids. Germline V gives CDR1 SGHTA, CDR2 FQGNSA. The CDR3 is CASSTRLGGSGLFGYGYTF. CDR3 nucleotides: TGTGCCAGCAGCACTCGTTTAGGGGGTTCAGGTTTATTTGGGTATGGCTACACCTTC.

This chain uses TRBV13 with TRBJ1-4; TRBD1 agrees at 7 bases. V shed 5 bases and J 12 bases; nucleotides not matched to a gene: 3. The CDR3 consists of 11 residues. Germline V lookup: CDR1 PRHDT, CDR2 FYEKMQ (reference sequence). The CDR3 loop reads CASSGTGELFF. The DNA for the CDR3 is TGTGCCAGCAGCGGAACAGGGGAACTGTTTTTT.

This chain uses TRBV28 with TRBJ2-3, with 8 bases identical to TRBD2. This CDR3 region has 16 residues. Losses at the gene ends were 2 bases for V and 2 bases for J; bases not matched to a gene: 6. Germline V gene data show CDR1 as MDHEN and CDR2 as SYDVKM. CDR3 protein: CASSLQKRGYTDTQYF. The CDR3, as DNA: TGTGCCAGCAGTTTACAAAAGCGGGGGTACACAGATACGCAGTATTTT.

The chain recombines TRBV3-1 (or the pseudogene TRBV3-2) with TRBJ1-2, with 7 bases matching TRBD1. Unmatched junction bases numbered 7, after V lost 3 bases and J lost 3 bases. This CDR3 has 15 residues. Germline CDR1 LGHDT, CDR2 YNNKEL (reference sequence). In DNA form, the CDR3 reads TGTGCCAGCAGCCAGGCAGGGGGGGAAGACTATGGCTACACCTTC. Translated, it gives CASSQAGGEDYGYTF.

The chain has TRBV7-2 and TRBJ2-7, with no clear D. The CDR3 totals 12 residues. V lost 5 bases and J 7 bases, leaving 12 bases between the germline ends. Germline V gene data show CDR1 as SGHTA and CDR2 as FQGNSA. CDR3 in amino acids: CASSPRFGEQYF. DNA of the CDR3: TGTGCCAGCAGCCCCCGCTTCGGAGAGCAGTACTTC.

The chain uses TRBV6-5 and TRBJ1-2; D uncertain. The CDR3 loop spans 14 amino acids. V was pared by 8 bases and J by 0 bases, with 13 bases between. Germline CDR1 is MNHEY and CDR2 is SVGAGI. CDR3 sequence reads: CASGPRNANYGYTF. The CDR3 DNA sequence: TGTGCCAGCGGCCCTAGGAACGCTAACTATGGCTACACCTTC.

The chain uses TRBV28 and TRBJ1-1; D is ambiguous. The V gene lost 4 bases and the J gene lost 2 bases, with 14 bases spanning the gap. The CDR3 consists of 15 residues. Germline CDR1 is MDHEN and CDR2 is SYDVKM. CDR3 in DNA: TGTGCCAGCAGTTACCCAGGAATGGATAACACTGAAGCTTTCTTT. This encodes CASSYPGMDNTEAFF. Combining the CDR3 with reference TRBV28 and TRBJ1-1 gives the whole variable domain DVKVTQSSRYLVKRTGEKVFLECVQDMDHENMFWYRQDPGLGLRLIYFSYDVKMKEKGDIPEGYSVSREKKERFSLILESASTNQTSMYLCASSYPGMDNTEAFFGQGTRLTVV.

The V call is TRBV9, the J call TRBJ2-5; D call uncertain. Trimming pared 3 bases from V and 1 base from J, leaving 1 base between. The CDR3 is made up of 11 amino acids. Germline-derived CDR1 and CDR2 are SGDLS and YYNGEE. The CDR3, as DNA: TGTGCCAGCAGCGGCCAAGAGACCCAGTACTTC. Protein: CASSGQETQYF.

This clone was observed once. The rearrangement uses TRBV19 and TRBJ2-2; possible D gene TRBD1, 5 bases. V was shortened by 7 bases and J by 8 bases, with 5 bases between the two germline ends. The CDR3 extends over 10 amino acids. CDR1 is LNHDA and CDR2 is SQIVND in the germline V gene (reference sequence). CDR3 bases: TGTGCCAGTAAGGGGGGGGAGCTGTTTTTT. It yields the protein CASKGGELFF.

The sample holds one count of this clone. This rearrangement joins TRBV6-4 to TRBJ2-1, with a possible D match to TRBD1 (5 bases). CDR1 and CDR2 from the germline V gene are MRHNA and SNTAGT. Trimming stripped 4 bases from V and 10 bases from J, with 8 bases between. CDR3 length equals 11 residues. The CDR3 sequence: CASSAGHEQFF. The CDR3 DNA follows: TGTGCCAGCAGTGCAGGACACGAGCAGTTCTTC.

This clone was seen once. This chain links TRBV6-1 with TRBJ1-2; tentatively, D is TRBD1 (5 bases). The CDR3 contains 14 residues. Germline CDR1 and CDR2: MNHNS and SASEGT. With 3 bases removed from V and 2 bases from J, the gap between germline ends came to 10 bases. The CDR3 DNA sequence: TGTGCCAGCAGTGAGGAGCAGGGCAACTATGGCTACACCTTC. Translation gives CASSEEQGNYGYTF.

This clone occurred once. This chain links TRBV19 with TRBJ1-1; tentative D call: TRBD1 (5 bases). Germline lookup yields CDR1 LNHDA and CDR2 SQIVND (reference sequence). This CDR3 contains 16 residues. With 1 base removed from V and 1 base from J, the gap between germline ends came to 13 bases. In nucleotides, the CDR3 is TGTGCCAGTAGTATAGGGGGCCTGCGGGCGAACACTGAAGCTTTCTTT. Its translation is CASSIGGLRANTEAFF. The entire variable domain, with the rest obtained from reference TRBV19 and TRBJ1-1, is as follows: DGGITQSPKYLFRKEGQNVTLSCEQNLNHDAMYWYRQDPGQGLRLIYYSQIVNDFQKGDIAEGYSVSREKKESFPLTVTSAQKNPTAFYLCASSIGGLRANTEAFFGQGTRLTVV.

CDR3 residues: CASSFRDNSPLHF. In DNA form, the CDR3 reads TGTGCCAGCAGCTTCAGGGATAATTCACCCCTCCACTTT. This chain uses TRBV11-2 with TRBJ1-6; TRBD1 might be the D (5 bases). The V end was cut by 3 bases, the J end by 5 bases, with 5 bases between. This CDR3 is 13 amino acids long. The V gene's germline CDR1 is SGHAT and CDR2 FQNNGV.

J is TRBJ2-7 and V is TRBV6-5; the match to TRBD1 covers 10 bases. The length of the CDR3 is 15 residues. Germline CDR1 MNHEY, CDR2 SVGAGI. V shed 2 bases and J 5 bases; nucleotides not matched to a gene: 6. The CDR3, as DNA: TGTGCCAGCAGTTACATGGGACAGGGGTTCAACGAGCAGTACTTC. This codes for CASSYMGQGFNEQYF.

With regard to this clone: This CDR3 is also generated by other DNA sequences in the sample. The chain combines TRBV18 with TRBJ1-1; a possible D gene is TRBD1 (5 bases). Trimming took 3 bases from V and 0 from J, leaving 8 bases between them. Looked up from germline, CDR1 is KGHSH and CDR2 is LQKENI. There are 14 residues in the CDR3. The CDR3 here is CASSPTEVNTEAFF. DNA for the CDR3: TGTGCCAGCTCACCGACAGAGGTGAACACTGAAGCTTTCTTT.

The chain is built from TRBV28 and TRBJ1-3; 7 bases match TRBD1. The V and J ends lost 5 bases and 0 bases, in that order; junction bases with no gene match: 4. The germline gives CDR1 MDHEN, CDR2 SYDVKM. The CDR3 has 15 residues. The CDR3 protein is CASSPTGDSGNTIYF. Here the CDR3 DNA reads TGTGCCAGCAGTCCTACAGGGGACTCTGGAAACACCATATATTTT.

The V call is TRBV5-1, the J call TRBJ2-3, with TRBD2 as a possible D gene (5 bases). CDR1 and CDR2 (germline): SGHRS, YFSETQ. Trimming cost V 0 bases and J 0 bases, with 8 bases left between them. This CDR3 has 15 amino acids. The CDR3 region is CASSLGGSSTDTQYF. CDR3 bases: TGCGCCAGCAGCTTGGGCGGGTCTAGCACAGATACGCAGTATTTT.

Here the CDR3 reads CAISELTSTDTQYF. As DNA, the CDR3 is TGTGCCATCAGTGAGCTCACTAGCACAGATACGCAGTATTTT. The chain employs TRBV10-3 and TRBJ2-3, with D unresolved. The CDR3 runs 14 residues. Germline CDR1 and CDR2: ENHRY and SYGVKD. Trimming removed 2 bases from V and 0 bases from J, with 6 bases in between.

The chain couples TRBV10-3 to TRBJ1-4; 7 bases map to TRBD1. CDR1 is ENHRY and CDR2 is SYGVKD in the germline V gene. V was clipped by 7 bases and J by 6 bases; unmatched bases: 5. The CDR3 length is 13 residues. The CDR3 is CAINRGGDEKLFF. The CDR3 DNA reads TGTGCCATCAATCGAGGGGGCGATGAAAAACTGTTTTTT.

This rearrangement joins TRBV5-4 to TRBJ2-5; 11 bases agree with TRBD2. This CDR3 is 12 amino acids long. CDR1 is SGHNT and CDR2 is YYREEE in the germline V gene (reference sequence). Trimming at V came to 4 bases and at J to 13 bases, leaving 6 bases not matched to a gene. Here the CDR3 reads CASSPLAGVMYF. CDR3 DNA sequence: TGTGCCAGCAGCCCACTAGCGGGGGTAATGTACTTC.

This chain connects TRBV5-1 to TRBJ1-4; D perhaps matches TRBD1 (5 bases). Looked up from germline, CDR1 is SGHRS and CDR2 is YFSETQ. This CDR3 has 15 amino acids. V lost 3 bases to trimming and J lost 8 bases, with 17 bases between them. CDR3 sequence: CASSYTRAGGEKLFF. DNA for the CDR3: TGCGCCAGCAGCTACACCCGGGCCGGGGGAGAAAAACTGTTTTTT.

The chain recombines TRBV2 with TRBJ1-4, with no clear D. V lost 7 bases to trimming and J lost 0 bases, with 9 bases between them. The CDR3 runs 14 residues. Germline CDR1 reads SNHLY; CDR2 reads FYNNEI. The chain's CDR3 is CASTDGSTNEKLFF. As DNA, the CDR3 is TGTGCCAGCACCGACGGGTCAACTAATGAAAAACTGTTTTTT.

The chain uses TRBV19 and TRBJ1-5; 11 nucleotides line up with TRBD1. This CDR3 has 17 amino acids. V dropped 3 bases and J dropped 2; count of bases not matched to a gene: 6. CDR1 is LNHDA and CDR2 is SQIVND in the germline V gene (reference sequence). The CDR3 loop is CASSMDRGQKGNQPQHF. CDR3 nucleotides: TGTGCCAGTAGTATGGACAGGGGGCAGAAAGGCAATCAGCCCCAGCATTTT.

This chain uses TRBV3-1 (or the pseudogene TRBV3-2) with TRBJ1-3; D remains unclear. CDR3 length: 15 amino acids. The germline V gene has CDR1 LGHDT and CDR2 YNNKEL (reference sequence). The germline V and J ends were trimmed by 1 base and 7 bases, with 14 bases remaining between them. The CDR3 sequence is CASSQGSQSGNTIYF. In DNA, the CDR3 is TGTGCCAGCAGCCAAGGATCCCAGTCGGGGAACACCATATATTTT.

The J gene is TRBJ2-1, the V gene TRBV3-1 (or the pseudogene TRBV3-2), with 10 positions matching TRBD2. Trimming took 0 bases from V and 6 from J; bases not matched to a gene: 5. CDR3 length equals 16 residues. The V gene's germline CDR1 is LGHDT and CDR2 YNNKEL (reference sequence). CDR3 bases: TGTGCCAGCAGCCAAGATCGGACTAGCGGCTTCAATGAGCAGTTCTTC. Translated, it gives CASSQDRTSGFNEQFF.

This clone occurred once. The chain carries TRBV27 and TRBJ1-2, with unresolved D. V shed 5 bases and J shed 3 bases, with 19 bases lying between them. The CDR3 contains 16 residues. Germline V gene sequence: CDR1 MNHEY, CDR2 SMNVEV (reference sequence). This CDR3 reads CASSPWAPGEYYGYTF. The CDR3 DNA reads TGTGCCAGCAGTCCCTGGGCCCCCGGCGAGTACTATGGCTACACCTTC.

The rearrangement uses TRBV5-6 and TRBJ2-7; possibly TRBD2 for D (6 bases). Germline V gives CDR1 SGHDT, CDR2 YYEEEE. There are 15 residues in the CDR3. V shed 1 base and J shed 2 bases, with 13 bases lying between them. CDR3: CASSLIGREAYEQYF. DNA of the CDR3: TGTGCCAGCAGCTTGATTGGCAGGGAGGCCTACGAGCAGTACTTC. Combining the CDR3 with reference TRBV5-6 and TRBJ2-7 gives the whole variable domain DAGVTQSPTHLIKTRGQQVTLRCSPKSGHDTVSWYQQALGQGPQFIFQYYEEEERQRGNFPDRFSGHQFPNYSSELNVNALLLGDSALYLCASSLIGREAYEQYFGPGTRLTVT.